Listed here are 15 T cell receptor beta chains from one sample, sequenced in a study of cytomegalovirus exposure and HLA in healthy donors. This PCR relied on a set of 60 Vbeta primers and 13 Jbeta primers. Clones were read by immunoSEQ multiplex PCR, and TCRdb kept only the in-frame ones, dropping some. The sample lists 80,000 to 95,000 clones, 60% to 85% occurring once. The sequenced sample consisted of PBMCs. The receptors come from a man aged 18-30 years in good health and CMV-seropositive.

Here the CDR3 reads CASSVKGRGEQYF. In nucleotides, the CDR3 is TGCGCCAGCAGTGTAAAGGGCCGGGGCGAGCAGTACTTC. The genes are TRBV10-1 and TRBJ2-7, with D possibly matching TRBD2 (5 bases). Germline V CDR1 and CDR2: WNHNN, SYGVQD (reference sequence). Deletions cut 4 bases from V and 6 bases from J, with 13 bases between. The CDR3 has 13 amino acids.

For the CDR3, the DNA is TGTGCCAGCAGCGTAGCGCCTAGCGGGAGCAATGAGCAGTTCTTC. Translation: CASSVAPSGSNEQFF. The J gene is TRBJ2-1, the V gene TRBV9, with 10 bases aligning to TRBD2. Germline V CDR1 and CDR2: SGDLS, YYNGEE. This CDR3 contains 15 residues. With V trimmed by 0 bases and J by 6 bases, 3 bases remained unmatched.

J is TRBJ1-2 and V is TRBV18; 7 nucleotides match TRBD1. CDR3 size: 13 residues. J was trimmed by 4 bases and V by 6 bases; bases with no gene match: 5. Looked up from germline, CDR1 is KGHSH and CDR2 is LQKENI. The CDR3 region is CASSEGQRYGYTF. The CDR3 DNA is TGTGCCAGCTCCGAGGGACAGCGCTATGGCTACACCTTC.

The chain couples TRBV29-1 to TRBJ1-2; 7 bases map to TRBD1. Per germline, CDR1 SQVTM and CDR2 ANQGSEA. V shed 8 bases and J 8 bases; nucleotides not matched to a gene: 11. This CDR3 has 12 residues. In DNA, the CDR3 is TGCAGCTCGACCACAGGGGCTTGGGGCTACACCTTC. Translated: CSSTTGAWGYTF.

This clone occurred a few times. V and J are TRBV4-1 and TRBJ2-5; 7 bases are a match to TRBD1. CDR3 size: 17 residues. The junction had 15 bases not matched to a gene; V was cut back by 1 base and J by 7 bases. The V gene's germline CDR1 is MGHRA and CDR2 YSYEKL. Written as DNA, the CDR3 is TGCGCCAGCAGCCAAGTGGACTTAATTGACAGGGCCGGGACCCAGTACTTC. Translation: CASSQVDLIDRAGTQYF.

In DNA form, the CDR3 reads TGTGCCAGCAGCTTGCATGGCAGGGGCGGGGAGACCCAGTACTTC. The encoded protein is CASSLHGRGGETQYF. This chain joins TRBV5-6 and TRBJ2-5, with D possibly being TRBD1 (6 bases). Germline V lookup: CDR1 SGHDT, CDR2 YYEEEE. The CDR3 covers 15 residues. Trimming removed 1 base from V and 5 bases from J, with 15 bases in between.

This clone showed up many times. The chain uses TRBV11-2 and TRBJ1-3; D is unclear. Trimming cost V 5 bases and J 16 bases, with 18 bases left between them. Germline V gene sequence: CDR1 SGHAT, CDR2 FQNNGV. This CDR3 is built from 12 residues. Here the CDR3 DNA reads TGTGCCAGCAGCCGGTTCAGCCTCCGCAGGTATTTT. This codes for CASSRFSLRRYF.

The CDR3 DNA follows: TGCGCCAGCAGCTTGGCCTTCGAGACCGGGGAGCTGTTTTTT. Amino acids: CASSLAFETGELFF. The chain couples TRBV5-1 to TRBJ2-2; no clear D gene. Trimming took 0 bases from V and 5 from J, leaving 8 bases between them. The CDR3 loop spans 14 amino acids. Germline values: CDR1 SGHRS, CDR2 YFSETQ.

The DNA of the CDR3 is TGCGCCAGCAGCTTGCCGGGAGGGGGAAACGAGCAGTACTTC. Protein: CASSLPGGGNEQYF. This chain joins TRBV5-1 and TRBJ2-7; the match to TRBD2 covers 8 bases. This CDR3 has 14 amino acids. Germline CDR1 SGHRS, CDR2 YFSETQ. V lost 1 base to trimming and J lost 5 bases; unmatched junction nucleotides: 5.

This rearrangement joins TRBV7-9 to TRBJ1-1; no clear D gene. The V gene lost 5 bases and the J gene lost 0 bases, with 10 bases spanning the gap. The CDR3 runs to 14 residues. CDR1 and CDR2 from the germline V gene are SEHNR and FQNEAQ (reference sequence). The CDR3, as DNA: TGTGCCAGCAGCACCACAGTAATGAACACTGAAGCTTTCTTT. Translation: CASSTTVMNTEAFF.

This sequence joins TRBV10-3 and TRBJ2-1; D is unclear. Germline V gene data show CDR1 as ENHRY and CDR2 as SYGVKD. CDR3 size: 12 residues. Deletions cut 8 bases from V and 7 bases from J, with 12 bases between. As DNA, the CDR3 is TGTGCCATCCGAGGCCGGTCTAATGAGCAGTTCTTC. Encoded protein: CAIRGRSNEQFF.

Worth noting for this clone: The CDR3 carries no conserved terminal phenylalanine or tryptophan, so it likely arises from a read error. The DNA is left out, because the CDR3 cannot be placed on it with certainty; the CDR3 is given as TCRdb lists it. The rearrangement joins TRBV2 to TRBJ2-3; TRBD2 reflects the table's D call only, with no check against the DNA. Germline V gives CDR1 SNHLY, CDR2 FYNNEI. From its first to its last residue, the CDR3 has 12 amino acids. CDR3 amino acids: CASSESDYPELE.

V and J are TRBV5-1 and TRBJ2-7, with D perhaps matching TRBD1 (6 bases). The germline gives CDR1 SGHRS, CDR2 YFSETQ. This CDR3 has 14 residues. Trimming cost V 4 bases and J 2 bases, with 13 bases left between them. DNA for the CDR3: TGCGCCAGCAGCACCTCCGGGACAACCTACGAGCAGTACTTC. Its protein product is CASSTSGTTYEQYF.

This clone has more than one count but fewer than ten. The genes are TRBV5-4 and TRBJ2-5; TRBD2 matches 9 bases. Trimming removed 0 bases from V and 5 bases from J; junction bases left unmatched: 5. The CDR3 runs 15 residues. The V gene's germline CDR1 is SGHNT and CDR2 YYREEE (reference sequence). CDR3 sequence reads: CASSLARLAGETQYF. CDR3 in DNA: TGTGCCAGCAGCTTGGCCCGGCTAGCGGGGGAGACCCAGTACTTC.

This sequence joins TRBV2 and TRBJ2-2, with 8 bases aligning to TRBD1. The germline V gene has CDR1 SNHLY and CDR2 FYNNEI. The CDR3 sequence is 17 residues long. With V trimmed by 6 bases and J by 0 bases, 9 bases remained unmatched. CDR3 coding DNA: TGTGCCAGCAGGGACCCGGGACAGGCTACGAACACCGGGGAGCTGTTTTTT. It encodes CASRDPGQATNTGELFF.